This T cell receptor beta chain was sequenced in a study of blood T cell repertoires in COVID-19 (dated by TCRdb to 2020 to 2021). Concerning the study at large: Samples from collaborators originated in the United States, Italy and Spain and spanned both the acute and convalescent phases of COVID-19. The material from the prospective study consisted of cDNA or gDNA derived from T cells, B-cell-depleted T cells, or PBMCs. Subjects who had been exposed to COVID-19, were actively infected with it, or had recovered from it provided the deeply sampled blood TCRbeta repertoires that made up the dataset. The repertoires were made available in a free public database intended to serve as a resource for research on the immune response to SARS-CoV-2. Samples were obtained from the ongoing ImmuneRACE study (first 160 participants) and from 1,254 subjects provided by 6 global collaborators. A de-identified subject ID, COVID-19 status, age in years and sex were almost always included in the sample metadata. Where HLA class I and class II types were available, the types were taken from metadata supplied by the sample provider, not from assay-based typing.

Another Seattle source contributed samples from volunteer blood donors who had recovered from COVID-19. Each collaborating institution followed its own protocols to collect whole blood in K2EDTA tubes. Collaborator samples were shipped for TCRbeta analysis as frozen whole blood, isolated PBMCs, or DNA extracted from either sample type. Paper-wide results and their limitations: The amount of clinical and demographic metadata varied by source and participant and was provided uncurated.

From cysteine to phenylalanine, the CDR3 is 15 amino acids long. Just the 45-base CDR3 DNA is kept, in frame starting at base 1. As encoded in the germline V gene (reference sequence), CDR1 is LGHDT while CDR2 is YNNKEL. Relative to germline, V is missing 4 bases and J is missing 7 bases, with 12 bases of the junction outside any gene match. TCRbeta CDR3 regions were amplified from genomic DNA by means of the immunoSEQ Assay, a bias-controlled multiplex PCR. In the paper's pipeline: Within the assay, amplification of reference gene primers was used to estimate how many nucleated cells each sample contained. Sequence reads were collapsed and filtered to measure the absolute abundance of every unique TCRbeta CDR3 rearrangement. For each sample, productive Simpson clonality was calculated as the square root of Simpson's diversity index across productive rearrangements. TCRdb's version of the immuneACCESS table is confined to in-frame rearrangements and falls short of the full clone set. An unresolved V gene accounts for under half of the shortfall where checked; the remainder is of unknown origin. V, J and clone size derive from that table, while D and trimming were established from the DNA sequence. The sample contains about 130,000 clones, about 86% of them found a single time. Together, the top ten hold about 17% of the sample.

This clone has a handful of counts. The clone's antigen remains unknown. One base away there is no much larger clone; base qualities are not given. The chain joins TRBV3-1 (or the pseudogene TRBV3-2) to TRBJ2-7; a stretch of 8 junction bases matches TRBD2. Material: peripheral blood. The TCR originated in a woman in her fifties or sixties who had recovered from COVID-19. The CDR3 protein sequence reads: CASSPGTRRGLEQYF. In nucleotide form, the sequence is TGTGCCAGCAGCCCAGGGACTAGGAGGGGCCTGGAGCAGTACTTC.